The sequence of this TCR beta chain was determined in a study of blood T cell repertoires in COVID-19. About the study: Spain, Italy and the United States supplied samples that represented acute and convalescent COVID-19. PBMCs, B-cell-depleted T cells, or T cells provided the cDNA or gDNA that made up the material.

In the authors' workflow: Amplification of reference gene primers provided the estimated nucleated cell counts. Produced via immunoSEQ multiplex PCR; TCRdb's table is partial and in-frame only. The D gene and trimming were derived from the DNA, and the V and J assignments and clone size from that table. In the table there are around 120,000 clones, approximately 80% of which are singletons. Germline V gene sequence: CDR1 SGHNT, CDR2 YYREEE (reference sequence). This CDR3 has 14 residues. With 3 bases clipped from V and 1 base from J, the junction kept 0 bases outside the gene matches. The sequence was obtained from a middle-aged man with active or convalescent COVID-19. The material sequenced was peripheral blood. The chain carries TRBV5-4 and TRBJ2-3, with 9 bases identical to TRBD1. The DNA of the CDR3 is TGTGCCAGCAGCTGGGACAGGGGCACAGATACGCAGTATTTT. Translation gives CASSWDRGTDTQYF. Complete variable domain (other parts from reference TRBV5-4 and TRBJ2-3): ETGVTQSPTHLIKTRGQQVTLRCSSQSGHNTVSWYQQALGQGPQFIFQYYREEENGRGNFPPRFSGLQFPNYSSELNVNALELDDSALYLCASSWDRGTDTQYFGPGTRLTVL.